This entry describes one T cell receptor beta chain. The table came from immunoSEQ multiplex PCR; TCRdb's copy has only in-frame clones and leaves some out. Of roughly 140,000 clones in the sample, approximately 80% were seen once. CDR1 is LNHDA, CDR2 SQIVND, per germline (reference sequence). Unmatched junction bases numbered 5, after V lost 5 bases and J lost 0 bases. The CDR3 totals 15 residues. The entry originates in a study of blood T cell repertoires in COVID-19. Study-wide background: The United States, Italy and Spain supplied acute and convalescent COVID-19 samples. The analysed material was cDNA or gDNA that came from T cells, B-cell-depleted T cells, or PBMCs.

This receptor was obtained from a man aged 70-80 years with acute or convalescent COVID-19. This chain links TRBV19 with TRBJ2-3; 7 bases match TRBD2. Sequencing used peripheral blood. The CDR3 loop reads CASSELADSTDTQYF. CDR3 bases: TGTGCCAGTAGTGAGCTAGCGGATAGCACAGATACGCAGTATTTT. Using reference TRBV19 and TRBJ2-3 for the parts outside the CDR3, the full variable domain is DGGITQSPKYLFRKEGQNVTLSCEQNLNHDAMYWYRQDPGQGLRLIYYSQIVNDFQKGDIAEGYSVSREKKESFPLTVTSAQKNPTAFYLCASSELADSTDTQYFGPGTRLTVL.